Listed here are 14 T cell receptor beta chains from one sample, sequenced in a study of CD4+ T cells in melanoma. The data were produced by immunoSEQ multiplex PCR, yet TCRdb's version contains in-frame clones alone and is incomplete. Of 20,000 to 25,000 clones in the sample, roughly 73% were seen once. The receptors were sampled from a human donor with melanoma.

The chain couples TRBV5-1 to TRBJ2-5; D unresolved. This CDR3 has 14 residues. V was pared by 3 bases and J by 7 bases, with 16 bases between. Germline V gene data show CDR1 as SGHRS and CDR2 as YFSETQ. This CDR3 is CASSSSGSLATQYF. The CDR3, as DNA: TGCGCCAGCAGCTCCTCGGGCTCACTTGCGACCCAGTACTTC. Full variable domain (outside the CDR3, taken from reference TRBV5-1 and TRBJ2-5): KAGVTQTPRYLIKTRGQQVTLSCSPISGHRSVSWYQQTPGQGLQFLFEYFSETQRNKGNFPGRFSGRQFSNSRSEMNVSTLELGDSALYLCASSSSGSLATQYFGPGTRLLVL.

This chain connects TRBV10-3 to TRBJ2-7, with 8 bases aligning to TRBD2. CDR3 size: 15 residues. The V gene end was trimmed by 7 bases and the J gene end by 0 bases; junction bases not matched to a gene: 8. Germline loops: CDR1 ENHRY, CDR2 SYGVKD. The CDR3 is CAINRERGNSYEQYF. Written as DNA, the CDR3 is TGTGCCATCAACAGGGAGCGGGGGAACTCCTACGAGCAGTACTTC.

This clone was seen a handful of times. V is TRBV19 and J is TRBJ2-1; possible D gene TRBD2, 7 bases. Germline CDR1 and CDR2: LNHDA and SQIVND (reference sequence). This CDR3 has 16 residues. The ends were cut back, 4 bases at V and 8 bases at J, with 21 bases in the middle. The CDR3: CASSTLRGGNPDEQFF. The DNA of the CDR3 is TGTGCCAGTAGTACCCTGCGCGGGGGCAATCCGGATGAGCAGTTCTTC.

The chain is built from TRBV5-4 and TRBJ1-2, with D uncertain. This CDR3 contains 15 residues. Trimming removed 5 bases from V and 8 bases from J, with 22 bases in between. Germline CDR1 reads SGHNT; CDR2 reads YYREEE (reference sequence). CDR3 nucleotide sequence: TGTGCCAGCAGGGGCAGCCTAGGCGATACTTTCGGCTACACCTTC. This gives the protein CASRGSLGDTFGYTF.

V is TRBV7-9 and J is TRBJ1-4, with 8 positions matching TRBD1. CDR3 length: 14 amino acids. Germline V gives CDR1 SEHNR, CDR2 FQNEAQ (reference sequence). Unmatched junction bases numbered 9, after V lost 5 bases and J lost 10 bases. CDR3 sequence reads: CASSETGAVGKLFF. CDR3 bases: TGTGCCAGCAGCGAGACAGGGGCGGTGGGAAAACTGTTTTTT.

This clone was seen only once. Here the CDR3 reads CASSGSAGGRIDTQYF. The CDR3 region has the DNA TGCGCCAGCAGTGGATCAGCGGGGGGGCGTATAGATACGCAGTATTTT. The chain carries TRBV10-2 and TRBJ2-3, with 10 positions matching TRBD2. Germline loops: CDR1 WSHSY, CDR2 SAAADI. Germline trimming cut 4 bases from V and 5 bases from J; bases unmatched to any gene: 9. The CDR3 contains 16 residues.

This chain joins TRBV5-8 and TRBJ1-1; no firm D call. Germline V CDR1 and CDR2: SGHTS, YDEGEE. With 3 bases removed from V and 1 base from J, the gap between germline ends came to 10 bases. The CDR3 consists of 14 residues. The CDR3 reads CASSYDGWNTEAFF. The CDR3 DNA follows: TGTGCCAGCAGCTATGACGGGTGGAACACTGAAGCTTTCTTT.

The CDR3 loop reads CASSYSYSDYGYTF. The CDR3 DNA sequence: TGTGCCAGCAGTTACTCGTACTCGGACTATGGCTACACCTTC. The chain combines TRBV6-5 with TRBJ1-2; D is unresolved. Trimming shortened V by 0 bases and J by 3 bases, and 8 bases separated the two germline ends. Germline CDR1 and CDR2: MNHEY and SVGAGI. This CDR3 region has 14 residues.

The gene calls are TRBV6-5 and TRBJ1-5, with 8 bases that match TRBD1. V was clipped by 7 bases and J by 5 bases; unmatched bases: 7. Germline V CDR1 and CDR2: MNHEY, SVGAGI. The CDR3 runs 14 residues. The CDR3 region is CASTSGQGDQPQHF. DNA of the CDR3: TGTGCCAGCACCTCCGGACAGGGAGATCAGCCCCAGCATTTT.

J is TRBJ1-1 and V is TRBV5-1; the match to TRBD1 covers 7 bases. The CDR3 totals 15 residues. Germline CDR1 and CDR2: SGHRS and YFSETQ. V lost 4 bases to trimming and J lost 2 bases; unmatched junction nucleotides: 8. The CDR3 region has the DNA TGCGCCAGCAGCCTAACGACAGGGCCCAACACTGAAGCTTTCTTT. This codes for CASSLTTGPNTEAFF.

The chain links TRBV14 to TRBJ2-4, with D hard to call. The V end was cut by 0 bases, the J end by 3 bases, with 9 bases between. This CDR3 spans 15 amino acids. The V gene's germline CDR1 is SGHDN and CDR2 FVKESK. CDR3 residues: CASSQDTANKNIQYF. The CDR3 nucleotides read TGTGCCAGCAGCCAAGATACAGCAAACAAAAACATTCAGTACTTC.

V gene TRBV6-5 combines with J gene TRBJ2-7; TRBD1 agrees at 7 bases. Germline trimming cut 5 bases from V and 3 bases from J; bases unmatched to any gene: 4. The V gene's germline CDR1 is MNHEY and CDR2 SVGAGI. The CDR3 is 13 residues long. The CDR3 loop is CASSRRQGYEQYF. CDR3 coding DNA: TGTGCCAGCAGTAGGAGACAGGGCTACGAGCAGTACTTC.

This chain connects TRBV27 to TRBJ2-3, with TRBD2 matching 11 bases. There are 15 residues in the CDR3. V shed 6 bases, J shed 7 bases, and the junction held 9 bases outside the gene matches. CDR1 and CDR2 (germline): MNHEY, SMNVEV (reference sequence). DNA for the CDR3: TGTGCCAGCAGAAAATTCCTAGCGGGGGGATATACGCAGTATTTT. Translated, it gives CASRKFLAGGYTQYF.

The DNA for the CDR3 is TGCGCCAGCAGCTTTCGTGCCGGCACTCAAGAGACCCAGTACTTC. Its translation: CASSFRAGTQETQYF. V gene TRBV5-1 combines with J gene TRBJ2-5, with unresolved D. V lost 2 bases to trimming and J lost 2 bases, with 13 bases between them. CDR1 and CDR2 from the germline V gene are SGHRS and YFSETQ. CDR3 length: 15 residues.